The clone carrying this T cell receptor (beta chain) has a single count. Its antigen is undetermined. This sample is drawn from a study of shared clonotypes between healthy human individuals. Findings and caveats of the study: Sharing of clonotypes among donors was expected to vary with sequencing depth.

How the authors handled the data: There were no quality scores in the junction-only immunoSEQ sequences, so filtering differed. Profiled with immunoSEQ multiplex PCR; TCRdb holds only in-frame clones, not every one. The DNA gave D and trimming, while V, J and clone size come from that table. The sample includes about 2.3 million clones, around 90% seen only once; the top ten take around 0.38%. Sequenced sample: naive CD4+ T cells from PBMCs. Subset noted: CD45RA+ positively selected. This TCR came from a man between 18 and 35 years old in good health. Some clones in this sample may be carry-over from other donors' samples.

CDR3 sequence (DNA): TGCAGCGGGGCTGTCTTGGGTAGCGATACGCAGTATTTT. This sequence encodes CSGAVLGSDTQYF. This sequence joins TRBV29-1 and TRBJ2-3; D unresolved. The CDR3 runs to 13 residues. CDR1 SQVTM and CDR2 ANQGSEA come from the germline V gene. The V and J ends lost 7 bases and 6 bases respectively, with 17 bases between them.